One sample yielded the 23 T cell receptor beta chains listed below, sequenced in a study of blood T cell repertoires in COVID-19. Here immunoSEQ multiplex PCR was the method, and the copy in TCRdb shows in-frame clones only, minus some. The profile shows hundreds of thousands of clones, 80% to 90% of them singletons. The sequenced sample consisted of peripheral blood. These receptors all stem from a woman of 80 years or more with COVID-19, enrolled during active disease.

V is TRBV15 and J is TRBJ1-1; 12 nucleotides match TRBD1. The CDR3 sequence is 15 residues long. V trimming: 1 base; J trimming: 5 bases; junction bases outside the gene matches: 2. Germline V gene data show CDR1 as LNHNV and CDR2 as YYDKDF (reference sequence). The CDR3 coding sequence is TGTGCCACCAGCAGAGGGGACAGGGGGCAAACTGAAGCTTTCTTT. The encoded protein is CATSRGDRGQTEAFF.

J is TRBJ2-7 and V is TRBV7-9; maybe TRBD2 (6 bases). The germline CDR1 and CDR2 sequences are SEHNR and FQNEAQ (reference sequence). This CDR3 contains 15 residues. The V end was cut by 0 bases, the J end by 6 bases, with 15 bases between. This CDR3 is CASSLAGASVAEQYF. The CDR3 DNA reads TGTGCCAGCAGCTTAGCCGGGGCTAGCGTTGCCGAGCAGTACTTC.

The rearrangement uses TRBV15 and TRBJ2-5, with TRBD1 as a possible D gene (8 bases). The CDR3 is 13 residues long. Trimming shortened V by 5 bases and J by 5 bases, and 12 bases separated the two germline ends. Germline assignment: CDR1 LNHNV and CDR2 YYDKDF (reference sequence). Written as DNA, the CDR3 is TGTGCCACCAGCGGACAGGGAGGGGAGACCCAGTACTTC. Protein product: CATSGQGGETQYF. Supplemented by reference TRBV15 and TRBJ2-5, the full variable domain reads DAMVIQNPRYQVTQFGKPVTLSCSQTLNHNVMYWYQQKSSQAPKLLFHYYDKDFNNEADTPDNFQSRRPNTSFCFLDIRSPGLGDTAMYLCATSGQGGETQYFGPGTRLLVL.

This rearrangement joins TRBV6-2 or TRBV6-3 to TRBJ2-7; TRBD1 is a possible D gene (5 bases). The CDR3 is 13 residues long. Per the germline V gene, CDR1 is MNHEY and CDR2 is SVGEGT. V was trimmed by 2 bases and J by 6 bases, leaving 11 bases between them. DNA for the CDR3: TGTGCCAGCAGTTACGTCAGGGTAGGCGAGCAGTACTTC. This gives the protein CASSYVRVGEQYF.

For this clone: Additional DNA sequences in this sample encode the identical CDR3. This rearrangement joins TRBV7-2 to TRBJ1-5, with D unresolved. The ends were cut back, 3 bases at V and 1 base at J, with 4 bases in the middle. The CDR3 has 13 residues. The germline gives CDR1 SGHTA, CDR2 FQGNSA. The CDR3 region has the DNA TGTGCCAGCAGCTTGAGGAGCAATCAGCCCCAGCATTTT. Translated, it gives CASSLRSNQPQHF.

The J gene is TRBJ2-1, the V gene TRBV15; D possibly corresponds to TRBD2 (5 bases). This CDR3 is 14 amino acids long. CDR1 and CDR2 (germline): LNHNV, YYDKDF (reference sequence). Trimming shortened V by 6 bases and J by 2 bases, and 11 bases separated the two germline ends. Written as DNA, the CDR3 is TGTGCCACCAGTGCGGGTGATACCTACAATGAGCAGTTCTTC. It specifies CATSAGDTYNEQFF.

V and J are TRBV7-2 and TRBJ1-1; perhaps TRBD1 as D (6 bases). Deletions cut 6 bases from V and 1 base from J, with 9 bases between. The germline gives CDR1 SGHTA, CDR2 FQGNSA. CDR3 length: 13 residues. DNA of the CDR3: TGTGCCAGCAGTAGACAGGAGAACACTGAAGCTTTCTTT. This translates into CASSRQENTEAFF. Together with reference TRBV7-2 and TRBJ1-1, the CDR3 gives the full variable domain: GAGVSQSPSNKVTEKGKDVELRCDPISGHTALYWYRQSLGQGLEFLIYFQGNSAPDKSGLPSDRFSAERTGGSVSTLTIQRTQQEDSAVYLCASSRQENTEAFFGQGTRLTVV.

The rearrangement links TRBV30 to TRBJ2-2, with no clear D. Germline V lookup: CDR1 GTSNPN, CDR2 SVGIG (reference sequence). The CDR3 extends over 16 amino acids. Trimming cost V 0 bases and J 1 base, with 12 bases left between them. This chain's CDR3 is CAWSVMRLLNTGELFF. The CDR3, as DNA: TGTGCCTGGAGTGTAATGCGTCTTTTGAACACCGGGGAGCTGTTTTTT.

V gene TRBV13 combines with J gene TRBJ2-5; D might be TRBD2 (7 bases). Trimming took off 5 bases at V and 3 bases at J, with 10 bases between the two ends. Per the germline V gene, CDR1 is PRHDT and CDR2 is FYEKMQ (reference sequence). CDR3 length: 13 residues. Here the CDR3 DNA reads TGTGCCAGCAGCCAAGGGGGGGAAGAGACCCAGTACTTC. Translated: CASSQGGEETQYF.

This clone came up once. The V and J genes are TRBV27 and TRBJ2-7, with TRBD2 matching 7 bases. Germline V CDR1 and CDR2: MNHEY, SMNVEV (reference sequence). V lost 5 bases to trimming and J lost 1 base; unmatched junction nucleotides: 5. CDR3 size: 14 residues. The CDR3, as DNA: TGTGCCAGCAGTCCCAGGGACTATTCCTACGAGCAGTACTTC. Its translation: CASSPRDYSYEQYF.

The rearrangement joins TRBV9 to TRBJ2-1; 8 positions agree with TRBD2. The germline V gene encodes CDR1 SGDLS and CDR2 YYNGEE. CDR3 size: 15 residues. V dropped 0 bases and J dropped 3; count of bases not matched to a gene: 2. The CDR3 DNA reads TGTGCCAGCAGCGTAGATGCGGGGGGCTACAATGAGCAGTTCTTC. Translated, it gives CASSVDAGGYNEQFF.

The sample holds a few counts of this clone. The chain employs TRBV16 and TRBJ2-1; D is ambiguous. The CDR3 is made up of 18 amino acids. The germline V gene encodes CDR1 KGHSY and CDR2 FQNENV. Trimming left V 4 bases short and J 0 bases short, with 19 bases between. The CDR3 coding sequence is TGTGCCAGCAGCCCTTATCGCCAGCGTTCTCACTCCTACAATGAGCAGTTCTTC. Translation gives CASSPYRQRSHSYNEQFF.

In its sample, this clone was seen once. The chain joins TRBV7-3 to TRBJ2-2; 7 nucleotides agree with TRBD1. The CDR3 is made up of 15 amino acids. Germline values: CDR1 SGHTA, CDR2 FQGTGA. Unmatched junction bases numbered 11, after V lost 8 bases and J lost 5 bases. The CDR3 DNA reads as TGTGCCAGCCGACAGGGCGGAAGAACGACCGGGGAGCTGTTTTTT. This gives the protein CASRQGGRTTGELFF.

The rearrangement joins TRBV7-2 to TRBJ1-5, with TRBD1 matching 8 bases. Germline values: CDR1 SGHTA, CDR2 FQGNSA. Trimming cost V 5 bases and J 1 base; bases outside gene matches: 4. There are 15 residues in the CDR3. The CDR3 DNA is TGTGCCAGCAGCATCAGGGGGCAAAGCAATCAGCCCCAGCATTTT. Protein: CASSIRGQSNQPQHF. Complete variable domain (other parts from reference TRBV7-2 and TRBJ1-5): GAGVSQSPSNKVTEKGKDVELRCDPISGHTALYWYRQSLGQGLEFLIYFQGNSAPDKSGLPSDRFSAERTGGSVSTLTIQRTQQEDSAVYLCASSIRGQSNQPQHFGDGTRLSIL.

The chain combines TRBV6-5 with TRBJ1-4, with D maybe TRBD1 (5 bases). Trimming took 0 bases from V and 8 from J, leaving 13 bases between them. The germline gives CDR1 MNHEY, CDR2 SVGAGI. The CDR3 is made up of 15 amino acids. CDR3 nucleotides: TGTGCCAGCAGTTACTCGAGTGGGGGGGGAGAAAAACTGTTTTTT. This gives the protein CASSYSSGGGEKLFF.

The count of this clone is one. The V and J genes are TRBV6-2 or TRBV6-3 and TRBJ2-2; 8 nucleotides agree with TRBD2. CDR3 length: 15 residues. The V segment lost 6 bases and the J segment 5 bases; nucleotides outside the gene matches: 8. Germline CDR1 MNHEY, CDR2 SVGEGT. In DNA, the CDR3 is TGTGCCAGCAGCCCCCGGGGGGGGATGACCGGGGAGCTGTTTTTT. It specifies CASSPRGGMTGELFF.

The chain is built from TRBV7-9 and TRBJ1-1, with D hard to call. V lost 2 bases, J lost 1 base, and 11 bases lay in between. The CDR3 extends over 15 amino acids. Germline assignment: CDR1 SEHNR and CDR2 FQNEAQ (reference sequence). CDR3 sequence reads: CASSLFGKTNTEAFF. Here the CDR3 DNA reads TGTGCCAGCAGCTTATTCGGGAAAACGAACACTGAAGCTTTCTTT.

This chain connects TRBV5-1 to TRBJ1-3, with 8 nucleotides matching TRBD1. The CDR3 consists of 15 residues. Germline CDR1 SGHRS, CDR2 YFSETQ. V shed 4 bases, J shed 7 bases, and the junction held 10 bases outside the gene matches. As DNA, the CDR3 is TGCGCCAGCAGCAAAGGACAGGGAGGTTCGAACACCATATATTTT. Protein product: CASSKGQGGSNTIYF. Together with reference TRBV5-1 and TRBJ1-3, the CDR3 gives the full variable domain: KAGVTQTPRYLIKTRGQQVTLSCSPISGHRSVSWYQQTPGQGLQFLFEYFSETQRNKGNFPGRFSGRQFSNSRSEMNVSTLELGDSALYLCASSKGQGGSNTIYFGEGSWLTVV.

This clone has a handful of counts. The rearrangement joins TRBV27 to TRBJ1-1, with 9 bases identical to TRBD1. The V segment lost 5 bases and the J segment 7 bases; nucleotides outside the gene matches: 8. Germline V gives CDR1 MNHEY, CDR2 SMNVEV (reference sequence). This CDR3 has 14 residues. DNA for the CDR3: TGTGCCAGCAGTCCCTGGACAGGGGAGGTTGAAGCTTTCTTT. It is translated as CASSPWTGEVEAFF.

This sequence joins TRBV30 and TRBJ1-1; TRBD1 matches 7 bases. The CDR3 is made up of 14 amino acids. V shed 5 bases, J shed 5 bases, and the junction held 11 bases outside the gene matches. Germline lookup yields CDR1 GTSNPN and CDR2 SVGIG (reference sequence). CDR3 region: CAWGAGGVRTEAFF. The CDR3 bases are TGTGCCTGGGGCGCAGGGGGAGTTCGTACTGAAGCTTTCTTT.

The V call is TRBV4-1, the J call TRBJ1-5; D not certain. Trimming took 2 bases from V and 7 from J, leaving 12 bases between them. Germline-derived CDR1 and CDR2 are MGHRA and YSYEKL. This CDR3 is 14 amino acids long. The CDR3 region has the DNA TGCGCCAGCAGCCAAAGGGAAAGGGAGCAGCCCCAGCATTTT. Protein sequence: CASSQREREQPQHF.

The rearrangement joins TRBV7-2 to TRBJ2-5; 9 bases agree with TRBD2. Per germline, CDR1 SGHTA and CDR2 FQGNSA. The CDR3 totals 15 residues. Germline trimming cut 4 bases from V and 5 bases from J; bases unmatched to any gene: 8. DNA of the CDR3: TGTGCCAGCAGCTATTCTAGCGGGACGGTCGAGACCCAGTACTTC. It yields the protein CASSYSSGTVETQYF.

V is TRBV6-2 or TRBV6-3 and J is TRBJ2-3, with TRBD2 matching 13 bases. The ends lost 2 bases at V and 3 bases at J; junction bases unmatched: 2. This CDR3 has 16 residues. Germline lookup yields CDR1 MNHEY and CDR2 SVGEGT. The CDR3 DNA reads TGTGCCAGCAGTTACAAGACTAGCGGGAGGACAGATACGCAGTATTTT. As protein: CASSYKTSGRTDTQYF.